This passage covers 14 T cell receptor beta chains from one sample sequenced in a study of T cell responses to AZD1222 COVID-19 vaccine. Generated by immunoSEQ multiplex PCR, the TCRdb table keeps only in-frame clones and is missing some. The sample carries some 88,000 clones, approximately 90% recorded once. The sequenced sample was peripheral blood, obtained 28 days after the second AZD1222 dose. These receptors were obtained from an adult who received the AZD1222 COVID-19 vaccine.

V is TRBV6-4 and J is TRBJ2-1, with 7 positions matching TRBD1. Germline V gene data show CDR1 as MRHNA and CDR2 as SNTAGT. Losses at the gene ends were 5 bases for V and 0 bases for J; bases not matched to a gene: 7. This CDR3 has 16 residues. The CDR3 spells CASSPGTASSYNEQFF. DNA of the CDR3: TGTGCCAGCAGTCCCGGGACAGCGAGCTCCTACAATGAGCAGTTCTTC.

This chain uses TRBV5-4 with TRBJ2-5; D is uncertain. V was pared by 1 base and J by 1 base, with 2 bases between. This CDR3 is 12 amino acids long. Germline V gives CDR1 SGHNT, CDR2 YYREEE (reference sequence). The CDR3 region is CASSLIQETQYF. The CDR3 nucleotides read TGTGCCAGCAGCTTGATCCAAGAGACCCAGTACTTC.

The rearrangement uses TRBV5-1 and TRBJ2-2; D is perhaps TRBD1 (6 bases). Trimming stripped 3 bases from V and 7 bases from J, with 13 bases between. This CDR3 has 14 amino acids. The V gene's germline CDR1 is SGHRS and CDR2 YFSETQ. The CDR3 DNA reads TGCGCCAGCAGCTACAAGCTAGGGGGCGGGGAGCTGTTTTTT. Translated, it gives CASSYKLGGGELFF.

The chain carries TRBV7-8 and TRBJ2-2, with D hard to call. CDR1 is SGHVS, CDR2 FQNEAQ, per germline. V shed 5 bases and J shed 3 bases, with 13 bases lying between them. The CDR3 has 15 amino acids. CDR3 sequence: CASSRDQLYTGELFF. The CDR3 DNA reads TGTGCCAGCAGCCGAGATCAGCTATACACCGGGGAGCTGTTTTTT.

This chain connects TRBV2 to TRBJ2-1; tentative D call: TRBD2 (5 bases). The CDR3 spans 15 residues. Germline CDR1 is SNHLY and CDR2 is FYNNEI. The V and J ends lost 7 bases and 1 base respectively, with 14 bases between them. The CDR3 protein is CASKRAEPSYNEQFF. The CDR3 DNA sequence: TGTGCCAGCAAGAGGGCGGAGCCATCCTACAATGAGCAGTTCTTC.

The CDR3 loop is CASSLVPSGFTGELFF. DNA of the CDR3: TGTGCCAGCAGCTTGGTCCCTAGCGGTTTCACCGGGGAGCTGTTTTTT. The gene calls are TRBV5-4 and TRBJ2-2, with 7 nucleotides matching TRBD2. V gave up 0 bases and J gave up 4 bases; unmatched junction bases: 6. This CDR3 spans 16 amino acids. Looked up from germline, CDR1 is SGHNT and CDR2 is YYREEE (reference sequence).

The rearrangement uses TRBV19 and TRBJ2-2; D gene uncertain. Trimming left V 2 bases short and J 6 bases short, with 13 bases between. CDR1 and CDR2 (germline): LNHDA, SQIVND (reference sequence). There are 15 residues in the CDR3. The CDR3: CASSIWQSVPGELFF. Here the CDR3 DNA reads TGTGCCAGTAGTATATGGCAGTCGGTCCCCGGGGAGCTGTTTTTT. Together with reference TRBV19 and TRBJ2-2, the CDR3 gives the full variable domain: DGGITQSPKYLFRKEGQNVTLSCEQNLNHDAMYWYRQDPGQGLRLIYYSQIVNDFQKGDIAEGYSVSREKKESFPLTVTSAQKNPTAFYLCASSIWQSVPGELFFGEGSRLTVL.

The chain recombines TRBV19 with TRBJ1-2; D call uncertain. V gave up 3 bases and J gave up 2 bases, with 13 bases separating them. Germline V gene sequence: CDR1 LNHDA, CDR2 SQIVND (reference sequence). The CDR3 spans 15 residues. CDR3 region: CASSIRAGNNYGYTF. CDR3 sequence (DNA): TGTGCCAGTAGTATCCGTGCGGGGAACAACTATGGCTACACCTTC.

The V call is TRBV4-3, the J call TRBJ2-1; TRBD1 or TRBD2 may be the D gene (5 bases each). The CDR3 contains 15 residues. Germline-derived CDR1 and CDR2 are LGHNA and YSLEER. Trimming cost V 0 bases and J 3 bases, with 9 bases left between them. The CDR3 loop reads CASSQELDSYNEQFF. CDR3 nucleotides: TGCGCCAGCAGCCAAGAACTAGACAGCTACAATGAGCAGTTCTTC.

The chain combines TRBV12-3 or TRBV12-4 with TRBJ1-5; TRBD1 might be the D (5 bases). Trimming left V 6 bases short and J 7 bases short, with 10 bases between. This CDR3 has 12 amino acids. Here the CDR3 DNA reads TGTGCCAGCAGCCGGGACGGCCAGCCCCAGCATTTT. Translation: CASSRDGQPQHF.

The gene calls are TRBV4-1 and TRBJ1-2; D is perhaps TRBD1 (6 bases). This CDR3 region has 16 residues. The germline V and J ends were trimmed by 1 base and 8 bases, with 20 bases remaining between them. From germline, CDR1 is MGHRA and CDR2 YSYEKL. CDR3 region: CASSQATYGARGGYTF. The CDR3 nucleotides are TGCGCCAGCAGCCAAGCGACGTACGGGGCCAGGGGAGGCTACACCTTC.

V usage is TRBV5-1 and J usage is TRBJ2-4; 9 nucleotides align to TRBD1. Per germline, CDR1 SGHRS and CDR2 YFSETQ. This CDR3 comprises 16 residues. J lost 1 base, V lost 1 base, and 3 bases had no gene match. The CDR3 region has the DNA TGCGCCAGCAGCTTGTTACAGGGGGCTGCCAAAAACATTCAGTACTTC. Encoded protein: CASSLLQGAAKNIQYF.

The J gene is TRBJ1-3, the V gene TRBV4-3, with 7 bases identical to TRBD1. The germline gives CDR1 LGHNA, CDR2 YSLEER. V dropped 0 bases and J dropped 6; count of bases not matched to a gene: 8. The CDR3 runs to 16 residues. CDR3 sequence: CASSQDTGQAANTIYF. The CDR3 DNA reads as TGCGCCAGCAGCCAAGATACCGGACAGGCAGCAAACACCATATATTTT.

V and J are TRBV30 and TRBJ1-2; D is unclear. Germline loops: CDR1 GTSNPN, CDR2 SVGIG (reference sequence). Trimming took off 0 bases at V and 2 bases at J, with 4 bases between the two ends. The CDR3 is 12 residues long. CDR3 residues: CAWSVRNYGYTF. The CDR3 DNA is TGTGCCTGGAGTGTACGGAACTATGGCTACACCTTC.